The sequence of this T cell receptor (beta chain) was determined in a study of beta chain features in type 1 diabetes. Isolated RNA was reverse transcribed in full, so expressed TCRB transcripts were sequenced. The study sequenced naive, central memory and regulatory T cell samples to an average of about 3.8 million reads. TCRdb keeps only in-frame clones here, not all; method: immunoSEQ multiplex PCR. The repertoire includes 900,000 or so clones, 15% to 20% of them detected once, and 0.02% to 0.025% sits in the top ten. It was via CD45RO/CCR7/CD25/CD127/CD95/CD27 that CD4+ naive, central memory, regulatory and stem cell-like memory cells were sorted. The TCR originated in a woman in her late teens or twenties in good health. The sample comprised naive CD4+ T cells from blood.

The CDR3 loop is CASSGTGIGNQPQHF. CDR3 bases: TGTGCCAGCAGCGGGACAGGGATCGGCAATCAGCCCCAGCATTTT. The genes are TRBV28 and TRBJ1-5; TRBD1 matches 9 bases. CDR1 and CDR2 (germline): MDHEN, SYDVKM. This CDR3 has 15 amino acids. V lost 6 bases to trimming and J lost 2 bases; unmatched junction nucleotides: 5.